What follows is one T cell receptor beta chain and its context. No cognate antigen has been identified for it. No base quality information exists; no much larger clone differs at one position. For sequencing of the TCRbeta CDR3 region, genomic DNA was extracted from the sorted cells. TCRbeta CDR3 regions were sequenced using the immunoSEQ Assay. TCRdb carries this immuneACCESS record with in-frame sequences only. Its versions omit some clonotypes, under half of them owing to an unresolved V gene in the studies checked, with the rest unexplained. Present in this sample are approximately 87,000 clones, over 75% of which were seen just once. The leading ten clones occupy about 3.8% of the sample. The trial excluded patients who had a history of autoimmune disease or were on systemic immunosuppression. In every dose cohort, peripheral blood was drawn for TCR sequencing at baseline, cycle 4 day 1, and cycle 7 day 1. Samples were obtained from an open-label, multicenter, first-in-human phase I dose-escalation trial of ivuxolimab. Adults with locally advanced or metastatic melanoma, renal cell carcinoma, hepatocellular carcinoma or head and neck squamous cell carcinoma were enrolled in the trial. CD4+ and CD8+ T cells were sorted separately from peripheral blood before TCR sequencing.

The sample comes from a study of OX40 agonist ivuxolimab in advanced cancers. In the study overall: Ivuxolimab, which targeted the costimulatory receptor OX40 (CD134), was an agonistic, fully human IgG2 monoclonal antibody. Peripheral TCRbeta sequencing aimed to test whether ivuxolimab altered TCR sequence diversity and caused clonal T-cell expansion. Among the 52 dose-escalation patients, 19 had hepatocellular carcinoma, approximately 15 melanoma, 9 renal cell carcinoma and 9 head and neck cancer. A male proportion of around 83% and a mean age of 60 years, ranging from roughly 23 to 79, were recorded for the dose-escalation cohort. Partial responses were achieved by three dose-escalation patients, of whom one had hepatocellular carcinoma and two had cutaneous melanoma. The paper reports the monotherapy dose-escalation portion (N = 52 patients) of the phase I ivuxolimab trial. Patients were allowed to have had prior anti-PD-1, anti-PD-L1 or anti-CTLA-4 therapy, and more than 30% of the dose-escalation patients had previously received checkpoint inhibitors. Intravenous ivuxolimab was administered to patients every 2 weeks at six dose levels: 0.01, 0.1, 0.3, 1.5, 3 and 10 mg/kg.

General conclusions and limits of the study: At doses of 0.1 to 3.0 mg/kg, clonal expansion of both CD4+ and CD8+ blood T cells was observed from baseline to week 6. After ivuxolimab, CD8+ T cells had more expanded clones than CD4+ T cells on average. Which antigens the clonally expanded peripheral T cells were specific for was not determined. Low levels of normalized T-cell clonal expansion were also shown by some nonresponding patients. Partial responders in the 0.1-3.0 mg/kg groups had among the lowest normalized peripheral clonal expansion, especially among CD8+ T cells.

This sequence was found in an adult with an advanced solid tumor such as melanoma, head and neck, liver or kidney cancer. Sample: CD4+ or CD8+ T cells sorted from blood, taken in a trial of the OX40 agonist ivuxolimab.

The sequenced DNA is TGCGCCAGCAGCTATGGGACAGGGGGCGTTGAGCAGTTCTTC. This gives the protein CASSYGTGGVEQFF. The sequence joins TRBV5-1 to TRBJ2-1; the junction holds 12 bases that match TRBD1. Measured from the cysteine to the phenylalanine, the CDR3 is 14 residues long. Just CDR3 DNA is preserved here, 42 bases in frame from base 1. Via the germline V gene, CDR1 is SGHRS and CDR2 YFSETQ. The V end gives up 3 bases and the J end 9 bases, leaving 4 bases in the junction not matched to a gene. The full variable domain, completed from the reference TRBV5-1 and TRBJ2-1 proteins outside the CDR3, reads KAGVTQTPRYLIKTRGQQVTLSCSPISGHRSVSWYQQTPGQGLQFLFEYFSETQRNKGNFPGRFSGRQFSNSRSEMNVSTLELGDSALYLCASSYGTGGVEQFFGPGTRLTVL.